This TCR beta chain comes out of a study of blood T cell repertoires in COVID-19. Overall study context: The samples span acute and convalescent COVID-19 from the United States, Italy and Spain.

The CDR3 spans 15 residues. The germline V gene encodes CDR1 SGHVS and CDR2 FQNEAQ. With 2 bases clipped from V and 2 bases from J, the junction kept 6 bases outside the gene matches. In the study's own analysis: From reference gene primer amplification, estimates of nucleated cell counts were derived. Assay: immunoSEQ multiplex PCR; the TCRdb copy retains only in-frame clones and omits some. V and J calls plus clone size are reproduced from that table; the DNA served to infer D and trimming. The repertoire consists of some 97,000 clones, with 80% to 95% occurring once and the leading ten covering around 2.1%.

The TCR was taken from a middle-aged man with active COVID-19. The sequenced sample consisted of peripheral blood. This chain links TRBV7-8 with TRBJ2-7; TRBD1 aligns across 7 bases. CDR3 protein: CASSLRDSTAYEQYF. The CDR3 region has the DNA TGTGCCAGCAGCTTACGGGACAGTACCGCCTACGAGCAGTACTTC.